This T cell receptor beta chain was found in a study of cytomegalovirus exposure and HLA in healthy donors. From germline, CDR1 is LNHNV and CDR2 YYDKDF (reference sequence). Trimming at V came to 0 bases and at J to 2 bases, leaving 4 bases not matched to a gene. The CDR3 contains 16 residues. The protocol was immunoSEQ multiplex PCR, while the TCRdb copy is restricted to in-frame clones and leaves out a portion. The sample contains 43,000 or so clones, approximately 90% of which appear only once. The sample consisted of PBMCs. This chain joins TRBV15 and TRBJ2-7, with 10 bases identical to TRBD1. This sequence was found in a man between 18 and 29 years old in good health and CMV-seronegative. CDR3 protein: CATSRDPGQGAYEQYF. CDR3 in DNA: TGTGCCACCAGCAGAGATCCCGGACAGGGGGCCTACGAGCAGTACTTC.